This record concerns one TCR beta chain sequence. No antigen is known for it. Clones were read by immunoSEQ multiplex PCR, and TCRdb kept only the in-frame ones, dropping some. The sample records some 130,000 clones, approximately 78% being singletons. These data belong to a study of radiation and T cells in renal cell carcinoma. Overall study findings and caveats: In blood, top tumor clones expanded by 2 weeks, shrinking by 4.

Noted time point: blood 2 weeks post-SBRT. Described treatment: 15 Gy SBRT to primary tumor, nephrectomy 4 weeks later. The V end was cut by 0 bases, the J end by 0 bases, with 9 bases between. CDR1 and CDR2 from the germline V gene are SGHNT and YYREEE (reference sequence). The CDR3 is made up of 15 amino acids. The source of this sequence is a woman aged 55-70 years with renal cell carcinoma. The chain recombines TRBV5-4 with TRBJ1-1; D not resolved. The source material was blood, sampled from a patient whose treatment included radiotherapy and nephrectomy. The CDR3 protein is CASSLGGSVNTEAFF. CDR3 nucleotides: TGTGCCAGCAGCTTGGGGGGATCTGTGAACACTGAAGCTTTCTTT.